This TCR beta chain stems from a study of OX40 agonist ivuxolimab in advanced cancers. Study-wide background: All patients had ivuxolimab intravenously every 2 weeks at 0.01 to 10 mg/kg. Among those treated, three patients had partial responses, one with hepatocellular carcinoma and two with cutaneous melanoma. Study conclusions and caveats: Relative to CD4+, CD8+ T cells held more expanded clones on average.

With respect to this clone: Its antigen remains unknown.

Some clones are missing from TCRdb's copy, which holds only in-frame ones; the method was immunoSEQ multiplex PCR. Of more than 60,000 clones in the sample, 85% were seen once. V was clipped by 7 bases and J by 4 bases, with 10 bases between them. This CDR3 contains 12 residues. The germline V gene has CDR1 SGHAT and CDR2 FQNNGV. This clonotype was sampled from an adult with an advanced solid tumor such as melanoma, head and neck, liver or kidney cancer. Specimen: CD4+ or CD8+ T cells sorted from blood, collected in a trial of the OX40 agonist ivuxolimab. The chain recombines TRBV11-2 with TRBJ1-2; D uncertain. CDR3 sequence reads: CASTPSIYGYTF. CDR3 sequence (DNA): TGTGCCAGCACCCCCTCCATCTATGGCTACACCTTC.